These 30 T cell receptor beta chains share one sample of origin, sequenced in a study of T cells in Graves' hyperthyroidism and ophthalmopathy. The CDR3 regions of TCR beta were amplified from RNA transcripts. In the first-round RT-PCR of the TCR CDR3, the HTBI primer set was used. TCRdb called the multiplex PCR reads again in MiXCR, with one record for every CDR3 protein. The data hold about 37,000 distinct CDR3 sequences, with about 50% observed a single time. Sequenced sample: blood. The receptors here all came from a man between 35 and 55 years old with Graves' ophthalmopathy.

V is TRBV20-1 and J is TRBJ1-5; D may be TRBD1 (6 bases). Trimming stripped 3 bases from V and 6 bases from J, with 21 bases between. Germline assignment: CDR1 DFQATT and CDR2 SNEGSKA (reference sequence). The CDR3 consists of 16 residues. Written as DNA, the CDR3 is TGCAGTGCTAGTGGGGGGGGGCTGGGTATGGGTCAGCCCCAGCATTTT. This translates into CSASGGGLGMGQPQHF.

The chain uses TRBV5-1 and TRBJ1-5; D might be TRBD1 (5 bases). V dropped 1 base and J dropped 7 bases, with 18 bases sitting between them. The CDR3 extends over 16 amino acids. In germline, CDR1 is SGHRS, CDR2 YFSETQ. This chain's CDR3 is CASSLRGFQDEQPQHF. The CDR3 nucleotides are TGCGCCAGCAGCTTGAGGGGATTTCAGGACGAGCAGCCCCAGCATTTT.

By share of the sample, this clonotype is medium-sized. The rearrangement uses TRBV2 and TRBJ2-7; TRBD2 matches at 11 bases. J was trimmed by 5 bases and V by 2 bases; bases with no gene match: 2. This CDR3 region has 14 residues. From germline, CDR1 is SNHLY and CDR2 FYNNEI. Here the CDR3 reads CASSETSGSHEQYF. The CDR3 DNA reads as TGTGCCAGCAGTGAAACTAGCGGGAGTCACGAGCAGTACTTC. Full variable domain (missing parts from reference TRBV2 and TRBJ2-7): EPEVTQTPSHQVTQMGQEVILRCVPISNHLYFYWYRQILGQKVEFLVSFYNNEISEKSEIFDDQFSVERPDGSNFTLKIRSTKLEDSAMYFCASSETSGSHEQYFGPGTRLTVT.

In this sample, this clonotype turned up many times. CDR3 loop: CASSVTHGGGSYNEQFF. DNA of the CDR3: TGTGCCAGCAGCGTAACACACGGAGGGGGCTCCTACAATGAGCAGTTCTTC. This chain connects TRBV9 to TRBJ2-1; D assignment may be TRBD1 or TRBD2 (6 bases each). Trimming removed 1 base from V and 0 bases from J, with 14 bases in between. CDR1 and CDR2 from the germline V gene are SGDLS and YYNGEE. CDR3 length: 17 residues. The full variable domain, completed using reference TRBV9 and TRBJ2-1, is DSGVTQTPKHLITATGQRVTLRCSPRSGDLSVYWYQQSLDQGLQFLIQYYNGEERAKGNILERFSAQQFPDLHSELNLSSLELGDSALYFCASSVTHGGGSYNEQFFGPGTRLTVL.

The J gene is TRBJ2-7, the V gene TRBV5-1; TRBD2 matches 12 bases. Trimming removed 6 bases from V and 6 bases from J; junction bases left unmatched: 13. This CDR3 has 16 amino acids. CDR1 and CDR2 from the germline V gene are SGHRS and YFSETQ. In DNA form, the CDR3 reads TGCGCCAGCACTCTTACATTGACTAGCGGGAGTGTCGAGCAGTACTTC. Encoded protein: CASTLTLTSGSVEQYF.

In its sample, this clonotype was seen many times. This chain links TRBV27 with TRBJ2-2; maybe TRBD2 (6 bases). Germline-derived CDR1 and CDR2 are MNHEY and SMNVEV (reference sequence). The V and J ends lost 3 bases and 7 bases respectively, with 15 bases between them. The CDR3 totals 15 residues. For the CDR3, the DNA is TGTGCCAGCAGTTTCCCGAGCGACGGGGGCGGGGAGCTGTTTTTT. This sequence encodes CASSFPSDGGGELFF.

This clonotype has ten or more counts. V is TRBV5-4 and J is TRBJ2-1; D is perhaps TRBD1 or TRBD2 (6 bases each). CDR3 length: 16 amino acids. V gave up 7 bases and J gave up 7 bases, with 24 bases separating them. Germline CDR1 and CDR2: SGHNT and YYREEE (reference sequence). This chain's CDR3 is CASHGGQQGVRNEQFF. The CDR3 DNA reads as TGTGCCAGCCATGGGGGGCAACAGGGAGTGCGGAATGAGCAGTTCTTC.

In its sample, this clonotype was seen many times. This chain joins TRBV29-1 and TRBJ2-5, with TRBD2 identical over 8 bases. After removal of 4 bases from V and 4 bases from J, the junction contained 8 bases not matched to a gene. This CDR3 has 14 residues. Germline V CDR1 and CDR2: SQVTM, ANQGSEA. The CDR3 DNA sequence: TGCAGCGTTGGGGGTCGGGAGGGCCGAGAGACCCAGTACTTC. It is translated as CSVGGREGRETQYF. Based on the CDR3 plus reference TRBV29-1 and TRBJ2-5, the full variable domain is SAVISQKPSRDICQRGTSLTIQCQVDSQVTMMFWYRQQPGQSLTLIATANQGSEATYESGFVIDKFPISRPNLTFSTLTVSNMSPEDSSIYLCSVGGREGRETQYFGPGTRLLVL.

The genes are TRBV20-1 and TRBJ1-2; TRBD1 might be the D (5 bases). The CDR3 is 12 residues long. The ends were cut back, 3 bases at V and 6 bases at J, with 11 bases in the middle. Germline CDR1 reads DFQATT; CDR2 reads SNEGSKA (reference sequence). In nucleotides, the CDR3 is TGCAGTGCTAGTCCGGGGGGGAATGGCTACACCTTC. Protein product: CSASPGGNGYTF.

By sample fraction, this clonotype is medium-sized. The CDR3 region is CASSLAHPGEQFF. CDR3 nucleotide sequence: TGTGCCAGCAGCTTAGCGCACCCGGGTGAGCAGTTCTTC. The V call is TRBV7-6, the J call TRBJ2-1; D unresolved. Germline CDR1 and CDR2: SGHVS and FNYEAQ. This CDR3 is 13 amino acids long. The V end lost 0 bases, the J end lost 9 bases, and 9 bases lay between the germline ends. Filled out from reference TRBV7-6 and TRBJ2-1, the complete variable domain reads GAGVSQSPRYKVTKRGQDVALRCDPISGHVSLYWYRQALGQGPEFLTYFNYEAQQDKSGLPNDRFSAERPEGSISTLTIQRTEQRDSAMYRCASSLAHPGEQFFGPGTRLTVL.

Worth noting for this clonotype: Since the CDR3 does not end with the conserved phenylalanine or tryptophan, this likely comes from a read error. Because the CDR3's place on the DNA is in doubt, the DNA is left out and the CDR3 is given as listed by TCRdb. The J gene is TRBJ2-5, the V gene TRBV6-4. Germline loops: CDR1 MRHNA, CDR2 SNTAGT. The CDR3 has 9 amino acids, counting both end residues. CDR3 sequence: CASSYEIVR.

J is TRBJ1-5 and V is TRBV2, with D possibly being TRBD1 (5 bases). Trimming left V 4 bases short and J 5 bases short, with 9 bases between. The germline V gene encodes CDR1 SNHLY and CDR2 FYNNEI. The CDR3 totals 13 residues. In DNA, the CDR3 is TGTGCCAGCAGTGTACAGGAGCATCAGCCCCAGCATTTT. Translated: CASSVQEHQPQHF.

This clonotype was seen only a few times. The germline gene is not matched at one end of the junction; a read error may be the cause. The chain couples TRBV7-7 to TRBJ2-3, with TRBD2 matching over 8 bases. Germline CDR1 SSHAT, CDR2 FNYEAQ (reference sequence). CDR3 length equals 12 residues. DNA for the CDR3: TGTGCTAGCAGCTTAGCGGGACTCAGGGAGTATTTT. It specifies CASSLAGLREYF.

The CDR3 bases are TGTGCCAGCAGTGTCGTGGTAAAGGCTAACTATGGCTACACCATATATTTT. Translating it yields CASSVVVKANYGYTIYF. The rearrangement uses TRBV2 and TRBJ1-3; no definite D call. Trimming stripped 4 bases from V and 8 bases from J, with 24 bases between. The CDR3 has 17 residues. CDR1 is SNHLY, CDR2 FYNNEI, per germline. Combining the CDR3 with reference TRBV2 and TRBJ1-3 gives the whole variable domain EPEVTQTPSHQVTQMGQEVILRCVPISNHLYFYWYRQILGQKVEFLVSFYNNEISEKSEIFDDQFSVERPDGSNFTLKIRSTKLEDSAMYFCASSVVVKANYGYTIYFGEGSWLTVV.

This clonotype appeared many times. V usage is TRBV12-3 or TRBV12-4 and J usage is TRBJ2-2; 8 nucleotides align to TRBD2. The CDR3 length is 16 residues. The V and J ends lost 5 bases and 3 bases, in that order; junction bases with no gene match: 8. CDR3 sequence reads: CASSLGGAGDTGELFF. In DNA, the CDR3 is TGTGCCAGCAGTCTCGGGGGGGCGGGAGACACCGGGGAGCTGTTTTTT.

This clonotype was seen repeatedly, ten times or more. The V and J genes are TRBV5-8 and TRBJ2-6; the D is unclear. Trimming left V 2 bases short and J 2 bases short, with 8 bases between. CDR1 and CDR2 (germline): SGHTS, YDEGEE. This CDR3 region has 15 residues. The CDR3 bases are TGTGCCAGCAGCTTTAGAAGTCCTGGGGCCAACGTCCTGACTTTC. As protein: CASSFRSPGANVLTF.

This clonotype was picked up many times. The rearrangement links TRBV6-1 to TRBJ2-6; D gene unclear. Germline V CDR1 and CDR2: MNHNS, SASEGT. CDR3 length: 13 amino acids. Trimming removed 4 bases at V and 3 bases at J, with 4 bases between. CDR3 amino acids: CASSGLGANVLTF. CDR3 in DNA: TGTGCCAGCAGTGGACTTGGGGCCAACGTCCTGACTTTC.

This chain joins TRBV7-9 and TRBJ2-7; D call uncertain. Per the germline V gene, CDR1 is SEHNR and CDR2 is FQNEAQ (reference sequence). This CDR3 spans 12 amino acids. Trimming removed 0 bases at V and 6 bases at J, with 6 bases between. The CDR3: CASSLARREQYF. The CDR3 DNA is TGTGCCAGCAGCTTAGCTCGGCGCGAGCAGTACTTC.

The chain links TRBV5-4 to TRBJ2-5; TRBD2 agrees at 12 bases. The length of the CDR3 is 16 residues. With V trimmed by 4 bases and J by 1 base, 5 bases remained unmatched. Germline CDR1 and CDR2: SGHNT and YYREEE (reference sequence). For the CDR3, the DNA is TGTGCCAGCAGCACCCGGACTAGCGGGGTCCAAGAGACCCAGTACTTC. This encodes CASSTRTSGVQETQYF.

This clonotype is medium-sized (0.01 to 0.1%) within its sample. The chain recombines TRBV19 with TRBJ1-6, with no clear D. Looked up from germline, CDR1 is LNHDA and CDR2 is SQIVND (reference sequence). Trimming removed 3 bases from V and 12 bases from J, with 9 bases in between. The CDR3 runs to 12 residues. CDR3 residues: CASSMSTEPLHF. DNA for the CDR3: TGTGCCAGTAGTATGTCCACCGAACCCCTCCACTTT.

Sample share makes this clonotype medium-sized. The chain recombines TRBV10-3 with TRBJ2-5; 7 positions match TRBD1. Per the germline V gene, CDR1 is ENHRY and CDR2 is SYGVKD. V was clipped by 11 bases and J by 2 bases; unmatched bases: 8. The CDR3 runs to 13 residues. CDR3 in DNA: TGTGCCGTCGCCGACAGGGAACAAGAGACCCAGTACTTC. It translates to CAVADREQETQYF.

A note on this clonotype: The junction differs from germline at one of its ends, possibly a read error. The chain is built from TRBV11-3 and TRBJ2-3; the D call may be TRBD1 or TRBD2 (5 bases each). Germline V gene lookup returns CDR1 SGHNT and CDR2 YENEEA. This CDR3 is 15 amino acids long. The CDR3 region is CASGLWGTSTDTQYF. CDR3 nucleotides: TGTGCCAGCGGCTTGTGGGGGACCAGCACAGATACGCAGTATTTT. Based on the CDR3 plus reference TRBV11-3 and TRBJ2-3, the full variable domain is EAGVVQSPRYKIIEKKQPVAFWCNPISGHNTLYWYLQNLGQGPELLIRYENEEAVDDSQLPKDRFSAERLKGVDSTLKIQPAELGDSAVYLCASGLWGTSTDTQYFGPGTRLTVL.

This chain links TRBV7-6 with TRBJ2-7; TRBD2 aligns across 8 bases. The CDR3 length is 15 residues. Germline lookup yields CDR1 SGHVS and CDR2 FNYEAQ. V gave up 2 bases and J gave up 5 bases; unmatched junction bases: 8. CDR3 protein: CASSLSVGGADEQYF. CDR3 coding DNA: TGTGCCAGCAGCTTAAGCGTCGGGGGGGCGGACGAGCAGTACTTC.

In its sample, this clonotype ranks as medium-sized. CDR3 protein: CSAGTGVHEQYF. For the CDR3, the DNA is TGCAGTGCAGGGACAGGGGTTCACGAGCAGTACTTC. The chain employs TRBV20-1 and TRBJ2-7, with TRBD1 matching 10 bases. The V and J ends lost 6 bases and 5 bases, in that order; junction bases with no gene match: 4. CDR1 DFQATT and CDR2 SNEGSKA come from the germline V gene (reference sequence). CDR3 length equals 12 residues.

Many counts were recorded for this clonotype. The CDR3 DNA sequence: TGTGCCAGTAGTTCCCCTCCGGGAGGGCCACCCGGGGAGCTGTTTTTT. Translated: CASSSPPGGPPGELFF. The chain couples TRBV19 to TRBJ2-2; 8 nucleotides agree with TRBD2. In germline, CDR1 is LNHDA, CDR2 SQIVND (reference sequence). This CDR3 region has 16 residues. V lost 5 bases, J lost 6 bases, and 11 bases stayed unmatched.

This clonotype was seen a single time. The V gene is TRBV20-1, the J gene TRBJ1-4, with D unresolved. This CDR3 spans 17 amino acids. Trimming left V 3 bases short and J 1 base short, with 18 bases between. Per the germline V gene, CDR1 is DFQATT and CDR2 is SNEGSKA (reference sequence). CDR3 DNA: TGCAGTGCTAGGGAGACCGTCCGTGGCGGAACTAATGAAAAACTGTTTTTT. This codes for CSARETVRGGTNEKLFF.

Many counts were recorded for this clonotype. V and J are TRBV19 and TRBJ1-6; TRBD1 matches at 7 bases. There are 14 residues in the CDR3. Germline lookup yields CDR1 LNHDA and CDR2 SQIVND (reference sequence). Trimming cost V 7 bases and J 7 bases; bases outside gene matches: 7. Here the CDR3 DNA reads TGTGCCAGTAAGACCGGGACAGAAAATTCACCCCTCCACTTT. Translation gives CASKTGTENSPLHF. Filled out from reference TRBV19 and TRBJ1-6, the complete variable domain reads DGGITQSPKYLFRKEGQNVTLSCEQNLNHDAMYWYRQDPGQGLRLIYYSQIVNDFQKGDIAEGYSVSREKKESFPLTVTSAQKNPTAFYLCASKTGTENSPLHFGNGTRLTVT.

This clonotype has ten or more counts. J is TRBJ1-1 and V is TRBV12-3 or TRBV12-4; D call uncertain. This CDR3 comprises 14 residues. The ends were cut back, 3 bases at V and 6 bases at J, with 14 bases in the middle. CDR3 loop: CASSFSGPGAEAFF. CDR3 nucleotide sequence: TGTGCCAGCAGTTTTAGTGGACCCGGGGCTGAAGCTTTCTTT.

The V and J genes are TRBV19 and TRBJ1-5; TRBD1 might be the D (6 bases). Germline V gene lookup returns CDR1 LNHDA and CDR2 SQIVND (reference sequence). The V and J ends lost 8 bases and 15 bases respectively, with 17 bases between them. The CDR3 loop spans 11 amino acids. Written as DNA, the CDR3 is TGTGCCAGTCGACCGGGACAAGTGCGGCATTTT. Amino acids: CASRPGQVRHF.

The sample holds many counts of this clonotype. This chain connects TRBV11-2 to TRBJ1-6; 11 bases are a match to TRBD1. The germline gives CDR1 SGHAT, CDR2 FQNNGV. J was trimmed by 8 bases and V by 0 bases; bases with no gene match: 6. The CDR3 spans 17 residues. CDR3 sequence: CASSLDWTGGDYSPLHF. The CDR3 DNA reads TGTGCCAGCAGCTTAGATTGGACAGGGGGCGACTATTCACCCCTCCACTTT.